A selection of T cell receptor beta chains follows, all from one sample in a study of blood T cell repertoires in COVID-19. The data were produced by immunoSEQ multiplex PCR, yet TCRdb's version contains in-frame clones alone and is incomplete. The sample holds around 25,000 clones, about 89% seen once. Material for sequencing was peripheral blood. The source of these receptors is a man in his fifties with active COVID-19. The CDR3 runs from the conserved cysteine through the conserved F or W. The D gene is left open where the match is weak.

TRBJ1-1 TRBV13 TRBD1 CASSLRQGGAEAFF TGTGCCAGCAGCTTAAGGCAGGGGGGTGCTGAAGCTTTCTTT
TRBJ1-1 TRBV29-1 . CSVDLAGAVKAFF TGCAGCGTTGACCTGGCAGGGGCTGTGAAAGCTTTCTTT
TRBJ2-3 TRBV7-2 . CASSSRSGSTDTQYF TGTGCCAGCAGCTCCAGGAGCGGGAGCACAGATACGCAGTATTTT
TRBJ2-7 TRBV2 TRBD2 CASSRGLAYYEQYF TGTGCCAGCAGCAGGGGACTAGCGTACTACGAGCAGTACTTC
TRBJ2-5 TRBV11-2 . CASSLEGLGRGETQYF TGTGCCAGCAGCTTAGAGGGTCTTGGCAGAGGGGAGACCCAGTACTTC
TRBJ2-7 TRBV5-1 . CASSRDARANSYEQYF TGCGCCAGCAGCCGTGATGCCAGGGCGAATAGCTACGAGCAGTACTTC
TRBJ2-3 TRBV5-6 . CASSVISTQGFPDTQYF TGTGCCAGCAGCGTAATATCGACCCAGGGTTTCCCAGATACGCAGTATTTT
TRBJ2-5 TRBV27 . CASSLLSETQYF TGTGCCAGCAGTTTATTGAGTGAGACCCAGTACTTC
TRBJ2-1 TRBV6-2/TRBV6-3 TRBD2 CASSYLLAGGIYNEQFF TGTGCCAGCAGTTACTTACTAGCGGGAGGGATATACAATGAGCAGTTCTTC
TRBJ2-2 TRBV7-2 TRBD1 CASRGTGRNTGELFF TGTGCCAGCAGAGGGACAGGTCGGAACACCGGGGAGCTGTTTTTT
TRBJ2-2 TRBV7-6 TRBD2 CASSPRLAGGLDGELFF TGTGCCAGCAGCCCACGACTAGCGGGGGGGCTCGACGGGGAGCTGTTTTTT